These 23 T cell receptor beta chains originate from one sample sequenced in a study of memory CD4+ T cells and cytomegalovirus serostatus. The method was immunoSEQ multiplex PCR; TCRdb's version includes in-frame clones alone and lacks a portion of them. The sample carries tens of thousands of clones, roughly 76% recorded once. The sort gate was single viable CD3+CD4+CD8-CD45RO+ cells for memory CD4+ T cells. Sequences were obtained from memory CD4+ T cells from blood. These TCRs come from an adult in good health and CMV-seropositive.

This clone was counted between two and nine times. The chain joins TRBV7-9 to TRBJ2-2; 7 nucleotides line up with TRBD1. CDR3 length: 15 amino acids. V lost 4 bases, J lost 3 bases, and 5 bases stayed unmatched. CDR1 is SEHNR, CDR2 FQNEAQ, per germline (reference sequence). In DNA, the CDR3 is TGTGCCAGCAGCTCTGGACAGGTGTACACCGGGGAGCTGTTTTTT. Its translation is CASSSGQVYTGELFF. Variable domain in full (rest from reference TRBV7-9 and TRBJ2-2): DTGVSQNPRHKITKRGQNVTFRCDPISEHNRLYWYRQTLGQGPEFLTYFQNEAQLEKSRLLSDRFSAERPKGSFSTLEIQRTEQGDSAMYLCASSSGQVYTGELFFGEGSRLTVL.

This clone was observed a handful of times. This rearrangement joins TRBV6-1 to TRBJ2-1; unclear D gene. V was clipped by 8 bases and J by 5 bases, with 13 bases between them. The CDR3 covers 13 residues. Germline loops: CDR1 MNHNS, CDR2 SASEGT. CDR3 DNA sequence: TGTGCCAGCGTCCCTGAGACACACAATGAGCAGTTCTTC. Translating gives CASVPETHNEQFF.

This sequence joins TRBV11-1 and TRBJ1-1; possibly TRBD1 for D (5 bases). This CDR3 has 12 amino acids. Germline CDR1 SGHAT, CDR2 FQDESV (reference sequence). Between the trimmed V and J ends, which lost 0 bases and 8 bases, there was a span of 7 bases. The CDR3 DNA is TGTGCCAGCAGCTTAGCAGGGGAGGAAGCTTTCTTT. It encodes CASSLAGEEAFF.

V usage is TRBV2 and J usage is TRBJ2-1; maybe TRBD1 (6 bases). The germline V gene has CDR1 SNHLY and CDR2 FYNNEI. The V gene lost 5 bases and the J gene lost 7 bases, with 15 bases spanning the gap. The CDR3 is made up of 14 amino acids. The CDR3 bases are TGTGCCAGCAGTAACTACAGGGCTGGGAATGAGCAGTTCTTC. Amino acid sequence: CASSNYRAGNEQFF.

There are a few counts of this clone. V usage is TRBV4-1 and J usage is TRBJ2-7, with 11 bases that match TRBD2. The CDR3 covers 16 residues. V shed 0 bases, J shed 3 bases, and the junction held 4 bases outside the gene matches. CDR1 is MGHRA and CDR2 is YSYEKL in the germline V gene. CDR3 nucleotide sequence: TGCGCCAGCAGCCAAGAAACTAGCGGGAGACTCTACGAGCAGTACTTC. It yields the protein CASSQETSGRLYEQYF.

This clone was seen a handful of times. This CDR3 reads CASSPSTNRDTQYF. The CDR3 nucleotides read TGTGCCAGCAGCCCGTCGACAAATCGGGATACGCAGTATTTT. The chain has TRBV7-3 and TRBJ2-3; D uncertain. The CDR3 has 14 amino acids. CDR1 and CDR2 (germline): SGHTA, FQGTGA. V lost 5 bases, J lost 6 bases, and 15 bases lay in between.

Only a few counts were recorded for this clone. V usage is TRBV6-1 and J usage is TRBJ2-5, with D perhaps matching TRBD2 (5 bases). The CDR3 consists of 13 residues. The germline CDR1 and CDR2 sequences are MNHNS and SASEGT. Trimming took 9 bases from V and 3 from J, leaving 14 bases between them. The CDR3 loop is CASCRGSEETQYF. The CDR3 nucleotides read TGTGCCAGTTGTCGGGGAAGCGAAGAGACCCAGTACTTC.

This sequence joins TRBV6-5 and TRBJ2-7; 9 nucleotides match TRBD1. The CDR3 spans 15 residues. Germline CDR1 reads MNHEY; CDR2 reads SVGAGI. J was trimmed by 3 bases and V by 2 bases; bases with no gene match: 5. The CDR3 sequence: CASSYLQGADYEQYF. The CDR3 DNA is TGTGCCAGCAGTTACCTACAGGGGGCTGACTACGAGCAGTACTTC.

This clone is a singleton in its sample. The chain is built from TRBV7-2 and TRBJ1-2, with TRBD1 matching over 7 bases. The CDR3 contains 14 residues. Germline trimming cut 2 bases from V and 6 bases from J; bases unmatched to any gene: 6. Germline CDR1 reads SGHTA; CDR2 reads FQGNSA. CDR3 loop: CASSLKRGRNGYTF. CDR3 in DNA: TGTGCCAGCAGCTTAAAAAGGGGGCGTAATGGCTACACCTTC.

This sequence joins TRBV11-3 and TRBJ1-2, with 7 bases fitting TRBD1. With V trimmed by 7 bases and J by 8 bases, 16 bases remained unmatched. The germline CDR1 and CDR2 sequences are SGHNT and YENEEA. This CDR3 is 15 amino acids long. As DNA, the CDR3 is TGTGCCAGCAAGACTCGGCAGGGGGGTTTCTTCGGCTACACCTTC. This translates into CASKTRQGGFFGYTF.

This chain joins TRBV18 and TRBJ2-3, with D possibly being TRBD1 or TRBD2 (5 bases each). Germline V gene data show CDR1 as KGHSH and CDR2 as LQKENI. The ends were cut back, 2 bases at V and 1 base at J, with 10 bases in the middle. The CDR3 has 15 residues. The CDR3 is CASSPVVGGTDTQYF. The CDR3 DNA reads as TGTGCCAGCTCACCAGTAGTGGGGGGCACAGATACGCAGTATTTT.

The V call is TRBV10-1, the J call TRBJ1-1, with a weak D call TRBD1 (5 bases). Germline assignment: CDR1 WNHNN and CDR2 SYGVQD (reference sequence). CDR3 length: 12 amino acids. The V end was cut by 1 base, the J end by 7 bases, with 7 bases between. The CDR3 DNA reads TGCGCCAGCAGTGAGTATGGGGGTGAAGCTTTCTTT. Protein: CASSEYGGEAFF.

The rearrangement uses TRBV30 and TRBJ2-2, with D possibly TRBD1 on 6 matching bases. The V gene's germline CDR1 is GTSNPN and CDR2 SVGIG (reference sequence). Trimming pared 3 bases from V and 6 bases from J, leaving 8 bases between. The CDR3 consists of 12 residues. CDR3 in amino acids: CAWRTGPGELFF. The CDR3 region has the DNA TGTGCCTGGAGAACAGGGCCCGGGGAGCTGTTTTTT.

The CDR3 is CASSSEYRAAGELFF. DNA of the CDR3: TGTGCCAGCAGCTCCGAATACCGAGCGGCCGGGGAGCTGTTTTTT. The chain carries TRBV10-3 and TRBJ2-2, with a weak D call TRBD2 (5 bases). The germline V gene encodes CDR1 ENHRY and CDR2 SYGVKD. This CDR3 comprises 15 residues. V gave up 10 bases and J gave up 6 bases, with 21 bases separating them.

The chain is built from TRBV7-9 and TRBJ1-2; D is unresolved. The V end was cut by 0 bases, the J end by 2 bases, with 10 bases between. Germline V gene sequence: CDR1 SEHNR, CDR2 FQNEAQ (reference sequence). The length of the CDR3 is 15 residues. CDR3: CASSLARGGNYGYTF. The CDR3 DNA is TGTGCCAGCAGCTTAGCGCGTGGAGGGAACTATGGCTACACCTTC.

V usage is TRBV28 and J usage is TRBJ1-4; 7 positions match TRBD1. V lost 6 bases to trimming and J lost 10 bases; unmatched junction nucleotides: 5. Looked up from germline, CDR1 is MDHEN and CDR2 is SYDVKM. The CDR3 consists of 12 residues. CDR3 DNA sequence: TGTGCCAGCAGCTCAGACAGGGTAAAACTGTTTTTT. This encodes CASSSDRVKLFF.

This chain's CDR3 is CASREPSSQEKLFF. In nucleotides, the CDR3 is TGTGCCAGCCGGGAACCGTCGTCGCAAGAAAAACTGTTTTTT. The chain has TRBV28 and TRBJ1-4, with D hard to call. Germline V gene data show CDR1 as MDHEN and CDR2 as SYDVKM. V lost 8 bases to trimming and J lost 8 bases, with 18 bases between them. This CDR3 has 14 amino acids.

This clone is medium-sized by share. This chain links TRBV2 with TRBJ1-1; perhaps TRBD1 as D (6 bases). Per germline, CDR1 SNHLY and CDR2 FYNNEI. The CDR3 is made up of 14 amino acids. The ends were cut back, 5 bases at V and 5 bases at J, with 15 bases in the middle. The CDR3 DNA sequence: TGTGCCAGCAGTCCACAGGGTGGTGGGACTGAAGCTTTCTTT. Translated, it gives CASSPQGGGTEAFF.

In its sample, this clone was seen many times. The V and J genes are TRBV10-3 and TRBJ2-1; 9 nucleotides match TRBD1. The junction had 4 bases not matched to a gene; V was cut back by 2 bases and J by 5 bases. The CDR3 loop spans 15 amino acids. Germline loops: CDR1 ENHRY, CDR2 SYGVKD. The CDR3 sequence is CAISEPGTGHNEQFF. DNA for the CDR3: TGTGCCATCAGTGAGCCAGGGACAGGGCACAATGAGCAGTTCTTC.

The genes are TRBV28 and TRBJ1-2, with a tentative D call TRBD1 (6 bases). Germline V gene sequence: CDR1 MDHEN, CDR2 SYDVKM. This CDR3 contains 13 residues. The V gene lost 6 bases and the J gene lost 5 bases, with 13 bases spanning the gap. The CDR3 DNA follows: TGTGCCAGCAGCCAAGCGGGGGCTTATGGCTACACCTTC. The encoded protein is CASSQAGAYGYTF.

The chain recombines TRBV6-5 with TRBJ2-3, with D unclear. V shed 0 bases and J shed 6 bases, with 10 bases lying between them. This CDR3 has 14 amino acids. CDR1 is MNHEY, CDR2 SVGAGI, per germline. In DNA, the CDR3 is TGTGCCAGCAGTTACTCGGCTCAGTCGGATACGCAGTATTTT. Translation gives CASSYSAQSDTQYF.

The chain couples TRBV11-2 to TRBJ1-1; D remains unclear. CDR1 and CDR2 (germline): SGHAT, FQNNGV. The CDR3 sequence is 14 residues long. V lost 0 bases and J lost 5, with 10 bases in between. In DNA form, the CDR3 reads TGTGCCAGCAGCTTAGAACTTTACGGGACTGAAGCTTTCTTT. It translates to CASSLELYGTEAFF.

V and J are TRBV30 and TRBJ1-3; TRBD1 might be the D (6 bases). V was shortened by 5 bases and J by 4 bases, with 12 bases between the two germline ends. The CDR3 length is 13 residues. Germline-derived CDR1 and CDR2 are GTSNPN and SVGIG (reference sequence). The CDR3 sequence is CAWETGHGNTIYF. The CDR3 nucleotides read TGTGCCTGGGAGACAGGTCACGGAAACACCATATATTTT.